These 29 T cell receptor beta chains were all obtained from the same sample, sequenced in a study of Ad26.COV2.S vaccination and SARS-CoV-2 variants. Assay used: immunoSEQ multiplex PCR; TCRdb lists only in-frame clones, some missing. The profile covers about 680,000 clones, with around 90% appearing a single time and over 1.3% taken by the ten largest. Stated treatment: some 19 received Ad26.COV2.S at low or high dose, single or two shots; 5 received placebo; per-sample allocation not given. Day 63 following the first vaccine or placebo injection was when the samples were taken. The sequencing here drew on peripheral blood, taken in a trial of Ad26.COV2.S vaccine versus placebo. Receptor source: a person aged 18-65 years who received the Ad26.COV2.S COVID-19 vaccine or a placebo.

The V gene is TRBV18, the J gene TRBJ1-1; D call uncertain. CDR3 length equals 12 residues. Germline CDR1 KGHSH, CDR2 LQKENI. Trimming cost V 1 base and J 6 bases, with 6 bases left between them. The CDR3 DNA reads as TGTGCCAGCTCACCACGTCTAGCTGAAGCTTTCTTT. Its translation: CASSPRLAEAFF.

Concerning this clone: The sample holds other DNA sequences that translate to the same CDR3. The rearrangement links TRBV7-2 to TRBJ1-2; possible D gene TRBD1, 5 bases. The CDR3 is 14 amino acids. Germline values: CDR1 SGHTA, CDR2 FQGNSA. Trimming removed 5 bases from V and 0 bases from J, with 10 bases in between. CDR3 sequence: CASSPGGANYGYTF. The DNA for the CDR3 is TGTGCCAGCAGCCCGGGGGGGGCTAACTATGGCTACACCTTC.

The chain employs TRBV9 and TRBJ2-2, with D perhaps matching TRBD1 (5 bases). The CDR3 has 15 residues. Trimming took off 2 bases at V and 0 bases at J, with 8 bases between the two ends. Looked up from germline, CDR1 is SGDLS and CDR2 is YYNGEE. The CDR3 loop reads CASSVGRANTGELFF. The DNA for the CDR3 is TGTGCCAGCAGCGTTGGCAGGGCGAACACCGGGGAGCTGTTTTTT.

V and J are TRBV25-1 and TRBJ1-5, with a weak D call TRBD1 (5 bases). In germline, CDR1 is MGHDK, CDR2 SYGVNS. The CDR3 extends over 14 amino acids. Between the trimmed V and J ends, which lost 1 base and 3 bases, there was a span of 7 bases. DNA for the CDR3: TGTGCCAGCAGTGAATTGGGGCTCAATCAGCCCCAGCATTTT. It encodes CASSELGLNQPQHF.

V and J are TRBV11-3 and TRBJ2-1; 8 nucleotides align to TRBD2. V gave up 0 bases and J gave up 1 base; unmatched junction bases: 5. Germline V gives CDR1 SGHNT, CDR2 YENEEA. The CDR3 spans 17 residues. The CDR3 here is CASSLDLAGGSYNEQFF. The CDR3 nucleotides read TGTGCCAGCAGCTTAGATCTAGCGGGCGGTTCCTACAATGAGCAGTTCTTC. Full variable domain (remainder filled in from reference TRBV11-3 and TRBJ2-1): EAGVVQSPRYKIIEKKQPVAFWCNPISGHNTLYWYLQNLGQGPELLIRYENEEAVDDSQLPKDRFSAERLKGVDSTLKIQPAELGDSAVYLCASSLDLAGGSYNEQFFGPGTRLTVL.

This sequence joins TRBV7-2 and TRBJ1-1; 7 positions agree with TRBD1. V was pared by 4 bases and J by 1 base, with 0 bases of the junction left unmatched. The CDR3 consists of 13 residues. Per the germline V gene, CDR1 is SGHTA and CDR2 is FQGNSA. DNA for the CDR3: TGTGCCAGCAGCTGGACAGGGAACACTGAAGCTTTCTTT. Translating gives CASSWTGNTEAFF.

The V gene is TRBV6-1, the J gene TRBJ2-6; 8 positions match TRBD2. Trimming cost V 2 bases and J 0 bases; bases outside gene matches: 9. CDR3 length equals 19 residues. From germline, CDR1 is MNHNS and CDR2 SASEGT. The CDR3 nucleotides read TGTGCCAGCAGTGAACGTGTCGGGGGGGCGAACTCTGGGGCCAACGTCCTGACTTTC. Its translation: CASSERVGGANSGANVLTF.

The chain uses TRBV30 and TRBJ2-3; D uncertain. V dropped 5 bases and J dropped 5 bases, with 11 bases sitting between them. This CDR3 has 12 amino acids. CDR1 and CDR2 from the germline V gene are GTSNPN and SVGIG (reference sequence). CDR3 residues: CAWSNTGDTQYF. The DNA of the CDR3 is TGTGCCTGGTCCAATACCGGAGATACGCAGTATTTT.

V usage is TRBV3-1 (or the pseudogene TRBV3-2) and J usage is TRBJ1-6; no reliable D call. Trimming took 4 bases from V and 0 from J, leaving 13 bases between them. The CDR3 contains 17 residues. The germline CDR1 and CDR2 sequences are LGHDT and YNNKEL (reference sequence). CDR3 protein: CASSPGGGSSYNSPLHF. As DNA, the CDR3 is TGTGCCAGCAGCCCCGGCGGCGGGAGCTCCTATAATTCACCCCTCCACTTT.

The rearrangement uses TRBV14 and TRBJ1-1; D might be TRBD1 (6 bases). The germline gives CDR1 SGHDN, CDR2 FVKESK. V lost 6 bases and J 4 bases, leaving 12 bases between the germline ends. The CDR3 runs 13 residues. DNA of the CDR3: TGTGCCAGCAGACAGGAGACAGGCACTGAAGCTTTCTTT. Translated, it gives CASRQETGTEAFF. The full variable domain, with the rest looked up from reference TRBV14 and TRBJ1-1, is EAGVTQFPSHSVIEKGQTVTLRCDPISGHDNLYWYRRVMGKEIKFLLHFVKESKQDESGMPNNRFLAERTGGTYSTLKVQPAELEDSGVYFCASRQETGTEAFFGQGTRLTVV.

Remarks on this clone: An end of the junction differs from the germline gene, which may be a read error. This chain's CDR3 is CASSYGGGDTIYF. The CDR3 DNA reads as TGTGCCAGCAGCTATGGCGGTGGAGACACCATATATTTT. The chain employs TRBV5-4 and TRBJ1-3; no clear D. Germline CDR1 and CDR2: SGHNT and YYREEE (reference sequence). The CDR3 totals 13 residues.

The CDR3 protein is CASSSLRLAGYLETQYF. The CDR3 nucleotides read TGTGCCAGCAGTTCATTAAGACTAGCGGGGTATCTAGAGACCCAGTACTTC. This rearrangement joins TRBV6-2 or TRBV6-3 to TRBJ2-5; 11 bases align to TRBD2. The CDR3 spans 17 residues. Germline loops: CDR1 MNHEY, CDR2 SVGEGT. V lost 4 bases, J lost 4 bases, and 11 bases stayed unmatched.

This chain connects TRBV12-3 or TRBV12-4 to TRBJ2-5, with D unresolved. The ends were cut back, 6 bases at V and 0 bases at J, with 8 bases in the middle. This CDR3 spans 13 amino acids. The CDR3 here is CASSRPNQETQYF. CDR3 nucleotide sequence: TGTGCCAGCAGCAGACCGAACCAAGAGACCCAGTACTTC.

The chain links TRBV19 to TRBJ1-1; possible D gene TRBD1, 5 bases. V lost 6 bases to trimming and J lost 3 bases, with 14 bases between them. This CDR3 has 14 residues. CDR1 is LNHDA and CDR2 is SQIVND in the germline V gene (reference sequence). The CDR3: CASSKQDTYTEAFF. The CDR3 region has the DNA TGTGCCAGTAGCAAGCAGGACACCTACACTGAAGCTTTCTTT.

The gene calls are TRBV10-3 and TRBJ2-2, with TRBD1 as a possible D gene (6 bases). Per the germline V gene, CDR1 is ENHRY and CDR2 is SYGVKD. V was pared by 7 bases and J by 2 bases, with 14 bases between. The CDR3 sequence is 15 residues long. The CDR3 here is CAIKPDRHNTGELFF. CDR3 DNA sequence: TGTGCCATCAAACCCGACAGGCATAACACCGGGGAGCTGTTTTTT.

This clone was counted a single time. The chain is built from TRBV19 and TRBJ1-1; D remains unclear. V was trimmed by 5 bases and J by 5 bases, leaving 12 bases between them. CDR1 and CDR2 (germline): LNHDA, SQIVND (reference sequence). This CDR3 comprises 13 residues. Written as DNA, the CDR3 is TGTGCCAGTAGTCCTGACCGGGGTACTGAAGCTTTCTTT. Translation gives CASSPDRGTEAFF.

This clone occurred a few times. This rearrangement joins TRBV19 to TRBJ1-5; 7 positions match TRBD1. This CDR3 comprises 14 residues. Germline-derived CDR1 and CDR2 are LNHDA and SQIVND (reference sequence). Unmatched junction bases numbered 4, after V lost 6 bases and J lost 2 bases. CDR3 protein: CASRNRGGNQPQHF. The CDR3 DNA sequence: TGTGCCAGTAGGAACAGGGGTGGCAATCAGCCCCAGCATTTT.

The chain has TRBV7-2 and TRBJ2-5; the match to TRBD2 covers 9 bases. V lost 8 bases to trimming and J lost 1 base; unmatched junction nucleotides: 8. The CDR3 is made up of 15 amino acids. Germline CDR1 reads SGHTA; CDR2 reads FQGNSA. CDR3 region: CASSSGIPSQETQYF. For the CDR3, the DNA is TGTGCCAGCTCTAGCGGGATCCCTAGCCAAGAGACCCAGTACTTC.

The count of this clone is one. The CDR3 sequence is CASSQGGTGGEKLFF. DNA of the CDR3: TGCGCCAGCAGCCAAGGGGGGACAGGTGGAGAAAAACTGTTTTTT. J is TRBJ1-4 and V is TRBV4-1, with 8 bases lining up with TRBD1. The V segment lost 1 base and the J segment 8 bases; nucleotides outside the gene matches: 6. Germline CDR1 and CDR2: MGHRA and YSYEKL. This CDR3 has 15 amino acids.

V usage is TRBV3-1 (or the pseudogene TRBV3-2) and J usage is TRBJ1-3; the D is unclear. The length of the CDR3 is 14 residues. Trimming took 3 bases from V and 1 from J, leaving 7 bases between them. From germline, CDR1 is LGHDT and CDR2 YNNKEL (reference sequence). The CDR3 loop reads CASSQSRSGNTIYF. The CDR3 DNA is TGTGCCAGCAGCCAGAGCAGATCTGGAAACACCATATATTTT.

For the CDR3, the DNA is TGCGCCAGCAGCTTAGCGGGACAGGATGGCGAAAAACTGTTTTTT. It translates to CASSLAGQDGEKLFF. The chain has TRBV5-1 and TRBJ1-4; 8 positions match TRBD1. The V gene end was trimmed by 2 bases and the J gene end by 8 bases; junction bases not matched to a gene: 8. CDR1 SGHRS and CDR2 YFSETQ come from the germline V gene. The length of the CDR3 is 15 residues.

The CDR3 spells CASSLGPGGPYNEQFF. CDR3 nucleotides: TGTGCCAGCAGCTTAGGCCCGGGGGGACCTTACAATGAGCAGTTCTTC. V usage is TRBV7-2 and J usage is TRBJ2-1; 7 positions match TRBD2. The V segment lost 1 base and the J segment 4 bases; nucleotides outside the gene matches: 7. Germline V gene data show CDR1 as SGHTA and CDR2 as FQGNSA. The CDR3 contains 16 residues.

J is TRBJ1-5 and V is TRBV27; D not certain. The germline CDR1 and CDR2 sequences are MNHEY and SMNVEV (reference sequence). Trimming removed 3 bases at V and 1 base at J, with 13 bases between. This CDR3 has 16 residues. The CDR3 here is CASSFSGSRSNQPQHF. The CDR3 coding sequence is TGTGCCAGCAGTTTTAGCGGGAGTAGGAGCAATCAGCCCCAGCATTTT.

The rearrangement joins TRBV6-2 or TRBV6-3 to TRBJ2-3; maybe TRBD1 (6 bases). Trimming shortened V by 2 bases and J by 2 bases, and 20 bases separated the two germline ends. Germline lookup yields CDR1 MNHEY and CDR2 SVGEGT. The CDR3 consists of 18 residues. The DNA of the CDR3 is TGTGCCAGCAGTTACACTTGGGGAAAGGGGGTCAACACAGATACGCAGTATTTT. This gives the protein CASSYTWGKGVNTDTQYF.

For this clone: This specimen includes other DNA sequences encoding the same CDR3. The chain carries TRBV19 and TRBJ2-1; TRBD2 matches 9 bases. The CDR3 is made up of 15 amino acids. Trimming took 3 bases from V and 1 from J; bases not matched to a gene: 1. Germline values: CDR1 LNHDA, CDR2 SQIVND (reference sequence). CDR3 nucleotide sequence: TGTGCCAGTAGTATGACTAGCGGATCCTACAATGAGCAGTTCTTC. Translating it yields CASSMTSGSYNEQFF.

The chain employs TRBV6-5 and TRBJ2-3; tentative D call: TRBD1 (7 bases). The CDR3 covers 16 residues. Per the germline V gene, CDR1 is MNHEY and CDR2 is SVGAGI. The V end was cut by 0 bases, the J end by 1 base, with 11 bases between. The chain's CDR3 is CASSYSRGTGTDTQYF. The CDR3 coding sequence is TGTGCCAGCAGTTACTCCCGGGGGACAGGCACAGATACGCAGTATTTT.

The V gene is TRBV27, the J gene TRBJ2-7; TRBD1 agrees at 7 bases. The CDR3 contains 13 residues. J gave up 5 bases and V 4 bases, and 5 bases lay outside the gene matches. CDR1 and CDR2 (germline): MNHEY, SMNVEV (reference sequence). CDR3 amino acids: CASSSTGVHEQYF. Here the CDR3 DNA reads TGTGCCAGCAGTTCCACAGGGGTCCACGAGCAGTACTTC.

The CDR3 DNA reads TGTGCCAGCAGTTACTCGTGGAAGGGAAATAATTCACCCCTCCACTTT. Protein sequence: CASSYSWKGNNSPLHF. J is TRBJ1-6 and V is TRBV6-5; D is unresolved. Between the trimmed V and J ends, which lost 0 bases and 5 bases, there was a span of 11 bases. The CDR3 totals 16 residues. Germline V gene data show CDR1 as MNHEY and CDR2 as SVGAGI.

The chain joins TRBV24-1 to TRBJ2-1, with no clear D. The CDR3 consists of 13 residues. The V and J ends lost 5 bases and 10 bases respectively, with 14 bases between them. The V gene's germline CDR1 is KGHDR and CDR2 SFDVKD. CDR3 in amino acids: CATSATVHPEQFF. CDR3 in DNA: TGTGCCACCAGTGCCACCGTTCATCCCGAGCAGTTCTTC.